These 3 T cell receptor beta chains originate from one sample sequenced in a study of T cell repertoires in cytomegalovirus infection (dated by TCRdb to the late 2010s). Reads for this sample came from an Illumina HiSeq 1500. The public reads were run again by TCRdb, first through fastp at Q25 and then through MiXCR, and only productive beta chains were kept. All rows with the same CDR3 protein become a single entry with the most common DNA and genes. The sample table holds just under 550,000 distinct CDR3 sequences, of which approximately 25% were seen once. About 13% of the sample belongs to the ten largest clones. Specimen: PBMCs. The receptors here all came from a human donor in good health (CMV status not recorded). Some clones in this sample may be carry-over from other donors' samples.

This clonotype was seen many times. CDR3 DNA: TGTGCCAGCAGCTTAGCGCCTGGTCAGCCCCAGCATTTT. The encoded protein is CASSLAPGQPQHF. The rearrangement links TRBV7-2 to TRBJ1-5; no firm D call. Trimming stripped 0 bases from V and 6 bases from J, with 6 bases between. The CDR3 runs 13 residues. CDR1 SGHTA and CDR2 FQGNSA come from the germline V gene.

This clonotype was seen many times. The chain recombines TRBV28 with TRBJ1-5, with D possibly TRBD1 on 5 matching bases. The V and J ends lost 6 bases and 0 bases respectively, with 12 bases between them. Germline V gives CDR1 MDHEN, CDR2 SYDVKM. The CDR3 has 15 residues. Here the CDR3 DNA reads TGTGCCAGCAGCCCGGCGGGGGGTAGCAATCAGCCCCAGCATTTT. Amino acid sequence: CASSPAGGSNQPQHF.

This clonotype was observed a few times. This sequence joins TRBV6-2 or TRBV6-3 and TRBJ2-7; weak D call: TRBD1 (6 bases). The V gene lost 4 bases and the J gene lost 3 bases, with 16 bases spanning the gap. The CDR3 has 15 residues. CDR1 MNHEY and CDR2 SVGEGT come from the germline V gene. DNA of the CDR3: TGTGCCAGCAGTTGGGCAGGGGCCGATCTCTACGAGCAGTACTTC. Translating it yields CASSWAGADLYEQYF.